This T cell receptor beta chain comes out of a study of cytomegalovirus exposure and HLA in healthy donors. CDR1 is SGDLS, CDR2 YYNGEE, per germline. V was pared by 0 bases and J by 3 bases, with 7 bases of the junction left unmatched. The CDR3 loop spans 16 amino acids. It was with 60 Vbeta and 13 Jbeta primers that the PCR ran. The table came from immunoSEQ multiplex PCR; TCRdb's copy has only in-frame clones and leaves some out. In the table there are approximately 130,000 clones, 84% of which are singletons. Study findings and constraints: For cytomegalovirus status, the classifier reportedly gave diagnoses with high specificity and sensitivity.

For this clone: The antigen is unknown.

This TCR was recovered from a man aged 50 to 59 in good health and CMV-seronegative. The chain joins TRBV9 to TRBJ2-5; the match to TRBD2 covers 8 bases. Sequencing was done on a sample of PBMCs. The CDR3 DNA sequence: TGTGCCAGCAGCGTAGCGGGGGGGGCGAGGGAAGAGACCCAGTACTTC. It yields the protein CASSVAGGAREETQYF.